The clone carrying this TCR beta chain was seen once. This record belongs to a study of blood T cell repertoires in COVID-19. V lost 5 bases, J lost 1 base, and 12 bases lay in between. The CDR3 extends over 15 amino acids. Germline lookup yields CDR1 SGHAT and CDR2 FQDESV (reference sequence). This table comes from immunoSEQ multiplex PCR, and its TCRdb copy is limited to in-frame clones, with some not included. The sample yields 90,000 to 130,000 clones, approximately 90% seen once. This receptor was obtained from a woman in her fifties or sixties with acute or convalescent COVID-19. The chain has TRBV11-1 and TRBJ1-5; TRBD1 is a possible D gene (5 bases). Sequencing input: peripheral blood. CDR3 sequence: CASSPGSGSNQPQHF. CDR3 sequence (DNA): TGTGCCAGCAGCCCAGGTTCAGGGAGCAATCAGCCCCAGCATTTT.